The 7 T cell receptor beta chains below all came from one sample that was sequenced in a study of cytomegalovirus exposure and HLA in healthy donors. The data were produced by immunoSEQ multiplex PCR, yet TCRdb's version contains in-frame clones alone and is incomplete. The sample records 120,000 or so clones, around 90% being singletons. Sequenced: PBMCs. Receptors were obtained from a woman in her late teens or twenties in good health and CMV-seronegative.

This clone was counted a few times. This chain links TRBV13 with TRBJ1-1; a weak D match, TRBD1 (5 bases). The CDR3 loop spans 14 amino acids. V was cut by 4 bases and J by 3 bases, with 12 bases left in between. CDR1 is PRHDT and CDR2 is FYEKMQ in the germline V gene (reference sequence). The CDR3, as DNA: TGTGCCAGCAGCTCCGGGACGGGGGACACTGAAGCTTTCTTT. Protein: CASSSGTGDTEAFF.

V and J are TRBV29-1 and TRBJ2-2; possibly TRBD1 for D (5 bases). Trimming took off 6 bases at V and 3 bases at J, with 11 bases between the two ends. Germline values: CDR1 SQVTM, CDR2 ANQGSEA. CDR3 size: 13 residues. The CDR3 sequence is CSVDRAHTGELFF. DNA of the CDR3: TGCAGCGTCGACAGAGCACACACCGGGGAGCTGTTTTTT.

This chain connects TRBV27 to TRBJ2-1, with TRBD2 matching over 7 bases. The CDR3 loop spans 14 amino acids. The V and J ends lost 10 bases and 9 bases, in that order; junction bases with no gene match: 15. The germline gives CDR1 MNHEY, CDR2 SMNVEV (reference sequence). CDR3 in amino acids: CATRLGLSSGEQFF. The CDR3 DNA is TGTGCCACCCGACTGGGACTAAGCTCGGGTGAGCAGTTCTTC.

This rearrangement joins TRBV6-5 to TRBJ2-6, with a tentative D call TRBD1 (7 bases). V gave up 8 bases and J gave up 2 bases, with 10 bases separating them. The CDR3 sequence is 14 residues long. From germline, CDR1 is MNHEY and CDR2 SVGAGI. CDR3 sequence: CASGGTAGANVLTF. CDR3 DNA sequence: TGTGCCAGCGGGGGGACAGCTGGGGCCAACGTCCTGACTTTC.

This chain uses TRBV7-2 with TRBJ1-3, with 8 nucleotides matching TRBD1. Germline loops: CDR1 SGHTA, CDR2 FQGNSA. The CDR3 sequence is 15 residues long. V trimming: 3 bases; J trimming: 0 bases; junction bases outside the gene matches: 1. In DNA form, the CDR3 reads TGTGCCAGCAGCTTTACAGGGGGCTCTGGAAACACCATATATTTT. Its protein product is CASSFTGGSGNTIYF.

The J gene is TRBJ1-1, the V gene TRBV27; no firm D call. V lost 2 bases, J lost 8 bases, and 12 bases lay in between. CDR1 is MNHEY, CDR2 SMNVEV, per germline (reference sequence). The CDR3 is 13 residues long. The CDR3 is CASSLISGREAFF. DNA for the CDR3: TGTGCCAGCAGTTTAATATCTGGCAGAGAAGCTTTCTTT.

The V gene is TRBV5-1, the J gene TRBJ2-5, with 12 bases lining up with TRBD2. There are 15 residues in the CDR3. V gave up 3 bases and J gave up 2 bases; unmatched junction bases: 2. The germline V gene has CDR1 SGHRS and CDR2 YFSETQ. The CDR3 DNA sequence: TGCGCCAGCAGCTACGGACTAGCGGGGCAAGAGACCCAGTACTTC. This translates into CASSYGLAGQETQYF.